The 15 T cell receptor beta chains given below trace back to one sample, sequenced in a study of blood T cell repertoires in COVID-19. Profiled with immunoSEQ multiplex PCR; TCRdb holds only in-frame clones, not every one. The table has about 320,000 clones, 85% seen once; the top ten hold 1.9%. Sequencing used PBMCs or T cells enriched from blood (not recorded which). The origin of the receptors is a woman aged 30 to 39 who had been exposed to COVID-19.

This clone was recorded once. This sequence joins TRBV27 and TRBJ1-1, with TRBD1 as a possible D gene (6 bases). CDR1 and CDR2 (germline): MNHEY, SMNVEV (reference sequence). Trimming cost V 8 bases and J 2 bases, with 15 bases left between them. This CDR3 has 14 residues. The CDR3 here is CASRLDRPNTEAFF. In nucleotides, the CDR3 is TGTGCCAGCCGATTGGACAGACCAAACACTGAAGCTTTCTTT.

The chain has TRBV28 and TRBJ1-1; D may be TRBD1 (6 bases). Trimming left V 3 bases short and J 9 bases short, with 11 bases between. This CDR3 spans 12 amino acids. Germline V gene sequence: CDR1 MDHEN, CDR2 SYDVKM. The CDR3 spells CASSLDSLKAFF. The CDR3 DNA sequence: TGTGCCAGCAGTTTGGACAGCCTAAAAGCTTTCTTT.

The V and J genes are TRBV5-4 and TRBJ2-2; a possible D gene is TRBD2 (6 bases). This CDR3 has 16 residues. V gave up 4 bases and J gave up 1 base, with 14 bases separating them. The germline gives CDR1 SGHNT, CDR2 YYREEE (reference sequence). The CDR3 loop is CASSPLAGMNTGELFF. The DNA of the CDR3 is TGTGCCAGCAGCCCATTGGCGGGGATGAACACCGGGGAGCTGTTTTTT.

V and J are TRBV6-1 and TRBJ2-1; D is perhaps TRBD1 (5 bases). The CDR3 extends over 12 amino acids. The V gene lost 2 bases and the J gene lost 8 bases, with 7 bases spanning the gap. Germline values: CDR1 MNHNS, CDR2 SASEGT. CDR3 residues: CASSESRDEQFF. The DNA of the CDR3 is TGTGCCAGCAGTGAAAGCAGGGATGAGCAGTTCTTC.

The chain combines TRBV25-1 with TRBJ1-1; the D is unclear. CDR1 is MGHDK and CDR2 is SYGVNS in the germline V gene. This CDR3 has 14 residues. V lost 9 bases, J lost 1 base, and 15 bases lay in between. In nucleotides, the CDR3 is TGTGCCAGACAAACTTCACAGCCGAACACTGAAGCTTTCTTT. It translates to CARQTSQPNTEAFF. The entire variable domain, with the rest obtained from reference TRBV25-1 and TRBJ1-1, is as follows: EADIYQTPRYLVIGTGKKITLECSQTMGHDKMYWYQQDPGMELHLIHYSYGVNSTEKGDLSSESTVSRIRTEHFPLTLESARPSHTSQYLCARQTSQPNTEAFFGQGTRLTVV.

V gene TRBV30 combines with J gene TRBJ1-1; a weak D match, TRBD1 (6 bases). Trimming stripped 3 bases from V and 1 base from J, with 18 bases between. The length of the CDR3 is 16 residues. Germline loops: CDR1 GTSNPN, CDR2 SVGIG (reference sequence). The DNA of the CDR3 is TGTGCCTGGAGCACTCTCATGGGGGCCAAGAACACTGAAGCTTTCTTT. Translating it yields CAWSTLMGAKNTEAFF.

V usage is TRBV7-2 and J usage is TRBJ2-2; 8 bases are shared with TRBD2. CDR3 length: 17 residues. From germline, CDR1 is SGHTA and CDR2 FQGNSA. V shed 6 bases, J shed 5 bases, and the junction held 14 bases outside the gene matches. The CDR3 protein is CASRLIPGGHWTGELFF. DNA for the CDR3: TGTGCCAGCAGATTAATACCGGGGGGGCATTGGACCGGGGAGCTGTTTTTT.

V gene TRBV24-1 combines with J gene TRBJ2-7, with 12 bases matching TRBD2. V shed 9 bases, J shed 1 base, and the junction held 3 bases outside the gene matches. This CDR3 contains 14 residues. Looked up from germline, CDR1 is KGHDR and CDR2 is SFDVKD. CDR3 amino acids: CATATSGSSYEQYF. The CDR3 region has the DNA TGTGCCACCGCGACTAGCGGGAGTTCCTACGAGCAGTACTTC.

The chain recombines TRBV18 with TRBJ2-1, with D tentatively TRBD1 (5 bases). Germline V lookup: CDR1 KGHSH, CDR2 LQKENI. The CDR3 has 17 residues. V was shortened by 2 bases and J by 2 bases, with 16 bases between the two germline ends. The CDR3 DNA reads as TGTGCCAGCTCACCATTCGGTCAGGGTCCTACCTACAATGAGCAGTTCTTC. Amino acid sequence: CASSPFGQGPTYNEQFF.

V gene TRBV28 combines with J gene TRBJ2-7; D may be TRBD1 (7 bases). The CDR3 is 14 amino acids. CDR1 MDHEN and CDR2 SYDVKM come from the germline V gene. Trimming pared 7 bases from V and 1 base from J, leaving 14 bases between. The CDR3 is CASILTGRSYEQYF. DNA for the CDR3: TGTGCCAGCATCCTGACAGGGAGGTCCTACGAGCAGTACTTC.

The genes are TRBV28 and TRBJ1-1; perhaps TRBD1 as D (6 bases). Germline V gives CDR1 MDHEN, CDR2 SYDVKM. This CDR3 region has 17 residues. V dropped 2 bases and J dropped 5 bases, with 21 bases sitting between them. CDR3 DNA sequence: TGTGCCAGCAGTTTAAGGTATGTGGTGACAGGAGGTACTGAAGCTTTCTTT. Protein product: CASSLRYVVTGGTEAFF.

V is TRBV9 and J is TRBJ2-1, with 7 nucleotides matching TRBD2. This CDR3 is built from 13 residues. CDR1 and CDR2 (germline): SGDLS, YYNGEE. The V and J ends lost 2 bases and 8 bases, in that order; junction bases with no gene match: 4. CDR3 loop: CASSVGGSHEQFF. In nucleotides, the CDR3 is TGTGCCAGCAGCGTTGGCGGGAGTCATGAGCAGTTCTTC.

A single count supports this clone. The chain uses TRBV24-1 and TRBJ1-1; D may be TRBD1 (5 bases). Trimming took off 4 bases at V and 7 bases at J, with 12 bases between the two ends. CDR1 KGHDR and CDR2 SFDVKD come from the germline V gene. This CDR3 comprises 13 residues. The CDR3 bases are TGTGCCACCAGTGACTGGACACGAGATGAAGCTTTCTTT. Translation gives CATSDWTRDEAFF.

In this sample, this clone turned up a few times. This rearrangement joins TRBV9 to TRBJ1-1, with TRBD1 matching over 8 bases. Germline CDR1 SGDLS, CDR2 YYNGEE. V dropped 3 bases and J dropped 7; count of bases not matched to a gene: 8. The CDR3 consists of 14 residues. The CDR3 bases are TGTGCCAGCAGCGAAACAGGGGGGTTAAGTGAAGCTTTCTTT. It is translated as CASSETGGLSEAFF.

V usage is TRBV16 and J usage is TRBJ1-4; 8 bases align to TRBD1. The germline V gene encodes CDR1 KGHSY and CDR2 FQNENV. The V gene end was trimmed by 3 bases and the J gene end by 0 bases; junction bases not matched to a gene: 3. This CDR3 has 16 amino acids. The CDR3 coding sequence is TGTGCCAGCAGCCAGGCGGACAGGGCAACTAATGAAAAACTGTTTTTT. This gives the protein CASSQADRATNEKLFF.